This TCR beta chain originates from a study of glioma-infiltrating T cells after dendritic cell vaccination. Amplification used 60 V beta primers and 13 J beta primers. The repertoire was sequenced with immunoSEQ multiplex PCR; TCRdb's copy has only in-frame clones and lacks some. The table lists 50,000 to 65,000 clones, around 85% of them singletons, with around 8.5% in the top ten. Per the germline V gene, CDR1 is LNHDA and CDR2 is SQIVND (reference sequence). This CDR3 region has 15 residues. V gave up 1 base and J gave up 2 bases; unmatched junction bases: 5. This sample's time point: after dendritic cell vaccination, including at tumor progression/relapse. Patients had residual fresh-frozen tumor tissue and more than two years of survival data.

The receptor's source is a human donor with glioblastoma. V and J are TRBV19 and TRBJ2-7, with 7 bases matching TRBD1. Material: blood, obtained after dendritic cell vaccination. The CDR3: CASSIGGTVAYEQYF. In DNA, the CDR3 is TGTGCCAGTAGTATAGGGGGGACAGTGGCCTACGAGCAGTACTTC. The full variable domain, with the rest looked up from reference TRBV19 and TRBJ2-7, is DGGITQSPKYLFRKEGQNVTLSCEQNLNHDAMYWYRQDPGQGLRLIYYSQIVNDFQKGDIAEGYSVSREKKESFPLTVTSAQKNPTAFYLCASSIGGTVAYEQYFGPGTRLTVT.